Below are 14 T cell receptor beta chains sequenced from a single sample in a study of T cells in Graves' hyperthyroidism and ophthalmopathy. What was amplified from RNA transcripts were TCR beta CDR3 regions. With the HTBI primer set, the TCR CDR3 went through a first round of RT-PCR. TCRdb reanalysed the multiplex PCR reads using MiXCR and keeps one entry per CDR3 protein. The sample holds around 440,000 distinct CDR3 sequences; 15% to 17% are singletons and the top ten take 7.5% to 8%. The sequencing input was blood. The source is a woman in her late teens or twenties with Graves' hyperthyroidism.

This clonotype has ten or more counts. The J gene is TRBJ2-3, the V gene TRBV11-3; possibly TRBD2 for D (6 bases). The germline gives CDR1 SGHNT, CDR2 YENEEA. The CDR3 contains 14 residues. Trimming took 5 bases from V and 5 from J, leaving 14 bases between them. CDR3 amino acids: CASSRGLAGDTQYF. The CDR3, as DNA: TGTGCCAGCAGCAGGGGACTTGCAGGAGATACGCAGTATTTT.

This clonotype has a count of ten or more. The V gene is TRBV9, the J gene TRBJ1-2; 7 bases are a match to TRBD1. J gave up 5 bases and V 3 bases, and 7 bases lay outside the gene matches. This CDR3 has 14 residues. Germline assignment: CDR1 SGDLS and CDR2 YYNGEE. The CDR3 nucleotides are TGTGCCAGCAGCGGGGACAGTCCAGTTTATGGCTACACCTTC. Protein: CASSGDSPVYGYTF.

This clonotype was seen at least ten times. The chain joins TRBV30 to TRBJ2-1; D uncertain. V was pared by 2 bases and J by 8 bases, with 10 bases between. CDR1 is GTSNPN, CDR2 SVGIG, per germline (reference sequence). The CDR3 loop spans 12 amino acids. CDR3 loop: CAWSPRGYEQFF. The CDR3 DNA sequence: TGTGCCTGGAGTCCAAGAGGCTATGAGCAGTTCTTC.

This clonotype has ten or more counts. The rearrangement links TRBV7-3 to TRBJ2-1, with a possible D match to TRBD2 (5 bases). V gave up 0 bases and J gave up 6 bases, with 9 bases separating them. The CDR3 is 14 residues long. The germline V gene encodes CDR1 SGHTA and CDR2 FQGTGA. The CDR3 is CASSLTASTNEQFF. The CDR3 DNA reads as TGTGCCAGCAGCTTAACGGCTAGCACCAATGAGCAGTTCTTC. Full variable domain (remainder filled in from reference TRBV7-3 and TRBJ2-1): GAGVSQTPSNKVTEKGKYVELRCDPISGHTALYWYRQSLGQGPEFLIYFQGTGAADDSGLPNDRFFAVRPEGSVSTLKIQRTERGDSAVYLCASSLTASTNEQFFGPGTRLTVL.

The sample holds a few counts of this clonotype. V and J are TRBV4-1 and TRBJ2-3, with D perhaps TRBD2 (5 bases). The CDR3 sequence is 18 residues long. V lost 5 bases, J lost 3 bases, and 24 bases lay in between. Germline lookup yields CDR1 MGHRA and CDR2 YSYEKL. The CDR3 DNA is TGCGCCAGCAGCTCCCCGGGTACGGGAAACCCCGGGACAGATACGCAGTATTTT. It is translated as CASSSPGTGNPGTDTQYF.

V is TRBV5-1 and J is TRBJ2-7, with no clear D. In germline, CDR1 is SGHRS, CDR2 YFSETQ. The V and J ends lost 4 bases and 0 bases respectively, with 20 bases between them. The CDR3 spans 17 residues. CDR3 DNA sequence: TGCGCCAGCAGCCCCCAAAAGTTGGGGATGGGCTCCTACGAGCAGTACTTC. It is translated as CASSPQKLGMGSYEQYF.

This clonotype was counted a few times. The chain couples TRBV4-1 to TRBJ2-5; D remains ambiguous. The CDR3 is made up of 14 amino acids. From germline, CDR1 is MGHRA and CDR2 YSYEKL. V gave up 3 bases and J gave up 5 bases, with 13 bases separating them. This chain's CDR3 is CASSHLPAVETQYF. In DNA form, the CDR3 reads TGCGCCAGCAGCCATCTTCCGGCCGTTGAGACCCAGTACTTC.

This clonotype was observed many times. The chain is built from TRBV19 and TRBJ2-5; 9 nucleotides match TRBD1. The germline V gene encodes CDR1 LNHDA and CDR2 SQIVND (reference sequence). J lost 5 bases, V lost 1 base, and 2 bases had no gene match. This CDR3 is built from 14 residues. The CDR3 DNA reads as TGTGCCAGTAGTATAGCGACAGGGGGTGAGACCCAGTACTTC. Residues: CASSIATGGETQYF.

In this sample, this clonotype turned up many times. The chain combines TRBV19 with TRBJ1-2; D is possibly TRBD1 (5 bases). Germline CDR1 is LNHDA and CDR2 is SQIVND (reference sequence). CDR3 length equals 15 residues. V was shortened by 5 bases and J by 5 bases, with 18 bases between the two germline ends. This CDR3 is CASSDLTIGGYGYTF. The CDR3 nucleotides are TGTGCCAGTAGTGACTTAACTATCGGGGGGTATGGCTACACCTTC. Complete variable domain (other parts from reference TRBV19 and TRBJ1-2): DGGITQSPKYLFRKEGQNVTLSCEQNLNHDAMYWYRQDPGQGLRLIYYSQIVNDFQKGDIAEGYSVSREKKESFPLTVTSAQKNPTAFYLCASSDLTIGGYGYTFGSGTRLTVV.

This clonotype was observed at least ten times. CDR3 sequence reads: CASSETSGVETQYF. For the CDR3, the DNA is TGTGCCAGCAGTGAGACTAGCGGGGTGGAGACCCAGTACTTC. The chain employs TRBV12-3 or TRBV12-4 and TRBJ2-5, with 11 bases identical to TRBD2. V lost 5 bases to trimming and J lost 5 bases; unmatched junction nucleotides: 4. CDR3 length equals 14 residues.

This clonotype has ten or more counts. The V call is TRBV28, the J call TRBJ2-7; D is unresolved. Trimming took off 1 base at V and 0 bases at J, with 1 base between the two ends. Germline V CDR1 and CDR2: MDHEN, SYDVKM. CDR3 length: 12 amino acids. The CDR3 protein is CASSLYSYEQYF. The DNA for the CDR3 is TGTGCCAGCAGTTTATACTCCTACGAGCAGTACTTC.

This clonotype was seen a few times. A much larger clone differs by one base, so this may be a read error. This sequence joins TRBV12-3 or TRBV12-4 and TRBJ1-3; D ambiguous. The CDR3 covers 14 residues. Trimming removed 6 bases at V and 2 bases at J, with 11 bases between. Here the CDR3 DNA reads TGTGCCAGCAGCCACTGGGAAGCTGGAAACACCATATATTTT. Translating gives CASSHWEAGNTIYF.

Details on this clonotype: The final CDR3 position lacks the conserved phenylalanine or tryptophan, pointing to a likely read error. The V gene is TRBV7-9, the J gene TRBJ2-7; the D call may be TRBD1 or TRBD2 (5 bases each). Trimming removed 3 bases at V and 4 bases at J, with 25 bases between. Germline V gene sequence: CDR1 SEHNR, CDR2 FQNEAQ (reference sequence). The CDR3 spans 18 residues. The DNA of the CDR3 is TGTGCCAGCAGCTTCGAGGGGCGGGCGGACTCCTCAAGATACGAGCAGTACCTC. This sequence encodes CASSFEGRADSSRYEQYL.

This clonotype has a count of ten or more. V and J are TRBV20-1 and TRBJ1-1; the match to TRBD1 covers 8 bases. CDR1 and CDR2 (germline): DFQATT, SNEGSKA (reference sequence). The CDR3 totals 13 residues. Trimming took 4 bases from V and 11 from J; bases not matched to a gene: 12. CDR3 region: CSATTGGGRHAFF. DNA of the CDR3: TGCAGTGCTACCACAGGGGGGGGGAGGCACGCTTTCTTT.